This entry describes one T cell receptor (beta chain). As yet, its antigen is unknown. These data come from a study of T cell responses to AZD1222 COVID-19 vaccine. Regarding the study as a whole: Just 6 or 7 people given AZD1222 tested seropositive at baseline.

The CDR3 has 15 amino acids. After removal of 3 bases from V and 8 bases from J, the junction contained 10 bases not matched to a gene. Germline assignment: CDR1 WNHNN and CDR2 SYGVQD (reference sequence). Sequenced by immunoSEQ multiplex PCR; TCRdb stores in-frame clones only, minus some. Of about 46,000 clones in the sample, approximately 90% are singletons; the top ten hold roughly 1.1%. This specimen consisted of peripheral blood, obtained 28 days after the second AZD1222 dose. The receptor was isolated from an adult who received the AZD1222 COVID-19 vaccine. The V and J genes are TRBV10-1 and TRBJ2-1; TRBD2 aligns across 7 bases. In DNA, the CDR3 is TGCGCCAGCAGTGATATAGGCGGGAGCGACCATGAGCAGTTCTTC. It codes for CASSDIGGSDHEQFF.